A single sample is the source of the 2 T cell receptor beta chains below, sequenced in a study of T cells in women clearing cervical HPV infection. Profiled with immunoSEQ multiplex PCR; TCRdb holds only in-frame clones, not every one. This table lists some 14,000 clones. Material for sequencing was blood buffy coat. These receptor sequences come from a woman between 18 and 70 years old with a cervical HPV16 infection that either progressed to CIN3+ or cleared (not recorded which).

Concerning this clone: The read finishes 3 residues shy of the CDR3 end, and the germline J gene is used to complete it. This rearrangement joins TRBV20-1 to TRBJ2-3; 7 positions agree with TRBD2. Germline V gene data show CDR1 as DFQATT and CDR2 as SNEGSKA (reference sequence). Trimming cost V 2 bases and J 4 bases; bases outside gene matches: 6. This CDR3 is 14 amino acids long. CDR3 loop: CSARSRAGADTQYF. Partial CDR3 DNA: TGCAGTGCTAGATCTCGGGCGGGGGCAGATACG.

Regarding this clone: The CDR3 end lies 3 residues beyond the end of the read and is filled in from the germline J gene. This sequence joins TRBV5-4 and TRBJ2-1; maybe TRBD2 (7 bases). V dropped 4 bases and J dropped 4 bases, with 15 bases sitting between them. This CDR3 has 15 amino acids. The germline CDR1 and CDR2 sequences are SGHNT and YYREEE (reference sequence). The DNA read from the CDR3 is TGTGCCAGCAGCACTTCGGGGGGCCGATACAATGAG. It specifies CASSTSGGRYNE. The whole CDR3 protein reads CASSTSGGRYNEQFF.